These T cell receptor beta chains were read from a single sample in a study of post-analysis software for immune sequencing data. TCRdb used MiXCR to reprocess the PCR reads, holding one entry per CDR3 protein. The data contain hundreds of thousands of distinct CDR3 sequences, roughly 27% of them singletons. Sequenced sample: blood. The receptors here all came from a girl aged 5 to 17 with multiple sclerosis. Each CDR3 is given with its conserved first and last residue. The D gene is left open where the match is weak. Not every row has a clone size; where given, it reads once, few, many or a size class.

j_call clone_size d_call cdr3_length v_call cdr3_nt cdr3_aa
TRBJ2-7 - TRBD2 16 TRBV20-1 TGCAGTGCTACTGGTTTTAGCGGGTTGCAGGCCTACGAGCAGTACTTC CSATGFSGLQAYEQYF
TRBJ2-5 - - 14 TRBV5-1 TGCGCCAGCAGCTACACTAGTATTCAAGAGACCCAGTACTTC CASSYTSIQETQYF
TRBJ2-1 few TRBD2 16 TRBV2 TGTGCCAGCAGTGAAGTGGCGGGGGAGAACTACAATGAGCAGTTCTTC CASSEVAGENYNEQFF
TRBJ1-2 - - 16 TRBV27 TGTGCCAGCAGGGGTGATACGGGGCCACTAACTAATGGCCACACCTTC CASRGDTGPLTNGHTF
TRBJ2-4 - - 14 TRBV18 TGTGCCAGCTCACCACCGGGCACGAAAAACATTCAGTACTTC CASSPPGTKNIQYF
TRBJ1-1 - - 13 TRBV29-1 TGCAGCGTTGTGAGAGCAATGAACACTGAAGCTTTCTTT CSVVRAMNTEAFF
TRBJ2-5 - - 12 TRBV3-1 TGTGCCAGCAGCCAACCGGGGCTCGCCCAGTACTTC CASSQPGLAQYF
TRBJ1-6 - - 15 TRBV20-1 TGCAGTGCTAGAGTTGATAACAGGAGATATTCACCCCTCCACTTT CSARVDNRRYSPLHF
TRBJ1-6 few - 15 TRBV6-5 TGTGCCACCCCTATTGGTAGCTCCTATAATTCACCCCTCCACTTT CATPIGSSYNSPLHF
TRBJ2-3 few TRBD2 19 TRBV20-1 TGCAGTGCTAGTCAGAACCACGGGACTAGCGGGGGGCCTAGGGATACGCAGTATTTT CSASQNHGTSGGPRDTQYF
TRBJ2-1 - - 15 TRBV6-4 TGTGCCAGCAGTGAAGTAGGCGGCTCCTACAATGAGCAGTTCTTC CASSEVGGSYNEQFF
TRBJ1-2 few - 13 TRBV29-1 TGCAGCGTTGTAACAGGGCCTAACTATGGCTACACCTTC CSVVTGPNYGYTF
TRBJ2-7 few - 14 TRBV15 TGTGCCACCAGCAGAGCCCGGGAGATAAACGAGCAGTACTTC CATSRAREINEQYF
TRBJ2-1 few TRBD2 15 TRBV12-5 TGTGCTAGTGGTTACAGCGGGAGCTCCTACAATGAGCAGTTCTTC CASGYSGSSYNEQFF
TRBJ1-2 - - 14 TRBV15 TGTGCCACCAGCAGAGACTTGGCTGGGATGCGCTACACCTTC CATSRDLAGMRYTF
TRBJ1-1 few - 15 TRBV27 TGTGCCAGCAGTTTATCCGCGGGGGCCGGGACTGAAGCTTTCTTT CASSLSAGAGTEAFF
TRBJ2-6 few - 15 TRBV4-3 TGCGCCAGCAGCCAAGAGCGCTCTGGGGCCAACGTCCTGACTTTC CASSQERSGANVLTF
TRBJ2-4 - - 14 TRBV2 TGTGCCAGCAGTGAAGCGGAGGGGGTAAACATTCAGTACTTC CASSEAEGVNIQYF
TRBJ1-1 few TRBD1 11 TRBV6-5 TGTGCCAGCAGTCGCACAGGGGAGGCTTTCTTT CASSRTGEAFF
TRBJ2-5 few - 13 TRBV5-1 TGCGCCAGCAGCTTGGACCCCATCGGGACCCAGTACTTC CASSLDPIGTQYF
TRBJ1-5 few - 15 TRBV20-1 TGCAGTGCTAGCCAGGGGAGTGTGGTGGATCAGCCCCAGCATTTT CSASQGSVVDQPQHF
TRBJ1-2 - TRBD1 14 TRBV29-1 TGCAGCGTTGAGGTGGGACAGGGTCGCAATGGCTACACCTTC CSVEVGQGRNGYTF
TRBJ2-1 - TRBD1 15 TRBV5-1 TGCGCCAGCAGCACGGGACAGGGAGGATACAATGAGCAGTTCTTC CASSTGQGGYNEQFF
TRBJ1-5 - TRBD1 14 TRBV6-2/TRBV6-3 TGTGCCAGCAGACCCTCAGGGGGCGGGCAGCCCCAGCATTTT CASRPSGGGQPQHF
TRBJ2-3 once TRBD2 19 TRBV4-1 TGCGCCAGCAGCCAGACACAGGCTAGCGGGAGGTTAAGCACAGATACGCAGTATTTT CASSQTQASGRLSTDTQYF
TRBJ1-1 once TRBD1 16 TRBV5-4 TGTGCCAGCAGCCCGGGACAGGTTTTGGGAAACACTGAAGCTTTCTTT CASSPGQVLGNTEAFF
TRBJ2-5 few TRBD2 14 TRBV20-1 TGCAGTGCCCCTCCGGGACTAGCGACAGAGACCCAGTACTTC CSAPPGLATETQYF
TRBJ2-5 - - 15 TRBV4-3 TGCGCCAGCAGCCAAGGCCAGGGGAAAGCTAAGACCCAGTACTTC CASSQGQGKAKTQYF
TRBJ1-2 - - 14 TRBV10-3 TGTGCCATCAGTGGGAGAGAGGGGCACTATGGCTACACCTTC CAISGREGHYGYTF
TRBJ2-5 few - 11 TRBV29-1 TGCAGCGTTGAGGTGTTCGAGACCCAGTACTTC CSVEVFETQYF
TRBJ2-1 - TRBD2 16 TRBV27 TGTGCCAGCAGACTGTCCGGGACTAGCGGGACCAATGAGCAGTTCTTC CASRLSGTSGTNEQFF
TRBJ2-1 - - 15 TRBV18 TGTGCCAGCTCACCCCGGGTGCCCTCCTACAATGAGCAGTTCTTC CASSPRVPSYNEQFF
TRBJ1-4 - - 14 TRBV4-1 TGCGCCAGCAGCCAGGGAAGGACGAGTGAAAAACTGTTTTTT CASSQGRTSEKLFF
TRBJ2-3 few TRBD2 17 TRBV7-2 TGTGCCAGCAGCCTCCCTTCGCAGCGGGGGGCCACAGATACGCAGTATTTT CASSLPSQRGATDTQYF
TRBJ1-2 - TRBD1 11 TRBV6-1 TGTGCCACCAGGACAGGGCAGGGCTACACCTTC CATRTGQGYTF
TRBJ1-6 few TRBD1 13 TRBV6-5 TGTGCCACCAGACAGGGCAGGTTTTCACCCCTCCACTTT CATRQGRFSPLHF
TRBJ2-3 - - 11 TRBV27 TGTGCCAGCGGAGCCCCAGATACGCAGTATTTT CASGAPDTQYF
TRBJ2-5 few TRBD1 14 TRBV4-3 TGCGCCAGCAGCCAAGGCAGGGGGCTAGAGACCCAGTACTTC CASSQGRGLETQYF
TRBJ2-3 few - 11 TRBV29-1 TGCAGCGCCCACAGGGCGGAAAAGCAGTATTTT CSAHRAEKQYF
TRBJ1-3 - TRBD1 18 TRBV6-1 TGTGCCAGCAGCCACCTACCGGGACAGGGCTACTCTGGAAACACCATATATTTT CASSHLPGQGYSGNTIYF
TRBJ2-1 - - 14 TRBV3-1 TGTGCCAGCAGTCCCTGGGATTCCTACAATGAGCAGTTCTTC CASSPWDSYNEQFF
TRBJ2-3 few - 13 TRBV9 TGTGCCAGCAGCGGTTGGGGCACAGATACGCAGTATTTT CASSGWGTDTQYF
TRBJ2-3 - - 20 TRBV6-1 TGTGCCTGCAGTCCCCGGACCACGAGCGGTGTCGGGAGAGGCACAGATGCGCAGTATTTT CACSPRTTSGVGRGTDAQYF
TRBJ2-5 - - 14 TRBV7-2 TGTGCCAGCAGCAGACCGGGACCGCAAGAGACCCAGTACTTC CASSRPGPQETQYF
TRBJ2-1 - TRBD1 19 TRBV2 TGTGCCAGCAGACTAAACCGGGACAGGGGAAGCCCCCGTTACAATGAGCAGTTCTTC CASRLNRDRGSPRYNEQFF
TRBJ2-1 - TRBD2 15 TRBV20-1 TGCAGTGCTAGAGTCCCCGGGGGTAGCGGGAGAGAGCAGTTCTTC CSARVPGGSGREQFF
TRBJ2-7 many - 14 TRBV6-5 TGTGCCAGCAGGACACAGGGACGGGCCTACGAGCAGTACTTC CASRTQGRAYEQYF
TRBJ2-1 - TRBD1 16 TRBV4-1 TGCGCCAGCAGCCCTTCCGGGACAGGGATGCGGAATGAGCAGTTCTTC CASSPSGTGMRNEQFF
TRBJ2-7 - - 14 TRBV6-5 TGTGCCAGCAGTTACGGTACAGGGGGGGACGAGCAGTACTTC CASSYGTGGDEQYF
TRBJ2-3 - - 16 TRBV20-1 TGCAGTGCCCCCGGCAGACCCGATCCTAGAGCAGATACGCAGTATTTT CSAPGRPDPRADTQYF
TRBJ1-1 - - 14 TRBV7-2 TGTGCCAGCAGCCCCCCCCGGGTAGGGACTGAAGCTTTCTTT CASSPPRVGTEAFF
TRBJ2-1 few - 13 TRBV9 TGTGCCAGCAGCGTCGACTACTACAATGAGCAGTTCTTC CASSVDYYNEQFF
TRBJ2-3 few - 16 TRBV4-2 TGTGCCAGCAGCACACAAACAGGTCCCAACACAGATACGCAGTATTTT CASSTQTGPNTDTQYF